These 31 T cell receptor beta chains originate from one sample sequenced in a study of blood T cell repertoires in COVID-19. Generated by immunoSEQ multiplex PCR, the TCRdb table keeps only in-frame clones and is missing some. This table has around 40,000 clones, roughly nine tenths appearing once. Sample: peripheral blood. The receptors stem from a human donor in a cohort sampled during active COVID-19.

This clone was counted a single time. V usage is TRBV2 and J usage is TRBJ2-2; D gene ambiguous. CDR1 SNHLY and CDR2 FYNNEI come from the germline V gene. This CDR3 has 12 amino acids. The germline V and J ends were trimmed by 4 bases and 7 bases, with 7 bases remaining between them. CDR3 sequence: CASSGDFGELFF. CDR3 nucleotide sequence: TGTGCCAGCAGTGGCGATTTCGGGGAGCTGTTTTTT.

This clone was found once. This chain links TRBV7-9 with TRBJ1-1; 7 positions agree with TRBD1. From germline, CDR1 is SEHNR and CDR2 FQNEAQ (reference sequence). J lost 10 bases, V lost 5 bases, and 10 bases had no gene match. The CDR3 is made up of 13 amino acids. This CDR3 is CASSRQGRGGAFF. The CDR3 coding sequence is TGTGCCAGCAGCCGACAGGGCCGGGGAGGAGCTTTCTTT.

The gene calls are TRBV10-3 and TRBJ1-1; TRBD1 might be the D (6 bases). The CDR3 consists of 12 residues. V was trimmed by 6 bases and J by 1 base, leaving 6 bases between them. The germline CDR1 and CDR2 sequences are ENHRY and SYGVKD. The CDR3 spells CAIRGQNTEAFF. The CDR3 region has the DNA TGTGCCATCAGGGGACAGAACACTGAAGCTTTCTTT.

The rearrangement joins TRBV10-3 to TRBJ2-2; TRBD1 aligns across 8 bases. The CDR3 has 14 amino acids. In germline, CDR1 is ENHRY, CDR2 SYGVKD. V lost 3 bases to trimming and J lost 5 bases; unmatched junction nucleotides: 2. The CDR3 here is CAISETGGTGELFF. In DNA, the CDR3 is TGTGCCATCAGTGAAACAGGGGGGACCGGGGAGCTGTTTTTT.

This clone was counted only a few times. This chain joins TRBV5-1 and TRBJ1-6; 7 bases are a match to TRBD1. CDR1 and CDR2 from the germline V gene are SGHRS and YFSETQ. J lost 7 bases, V lost 5 bases, and 9 bases had no gene match. The CDR3 sequence is 15 residues long. For the CDR3, the DNA is TGCGCCAGCAGTTTCCAGGGACAGCAGAATTCACCCCTCCACTTT. It is translated as CASSFQGQQNSPLHF.

The chain recombines TRBV6-5 with TRBJ1-2; TRBD1 matches 8 bases. The CDR3 sequence is 13 residues long. V shed 6 bases and J 7 bases; nucleotides not matched to a gene: 7. Germline loops: CDR1 MNHEY, CDR2 SVGAGI. CDR3 residues: CASRLQGAAGYTF. The CDR3 DNA reads TGTGCCAGCAGGCTCCAGGGGGCTGCTGGCTACACCTTC.

The V gene is TRBV13, the J gene TRBJ2-1; possible D gene TRBD1, 7 bases. Germline V lookup: CDR1 PRHDT, CDR2 FYEKMQ (reference sequence). The CDR3 covers 15 residues. V shed 6 bases and J shed 0 bases, with 12 bases lying between them. CDR3 bases: TGTGCCAGCAGTCCCAGGGGGGACTCCTACAATGAGCAGTTCTTC. Its protein is CASSPRGDSYNEQFF.

This clone was detected a few times. CDR3 DNA sequence: TGTGCCAGCAGCAAAGGACAGGGCAAGGGGGCCATTCAGTACTTC. It yields the protein CASSKGQGKGAIQYF. The gene calls are TRBV21-1 and TRBJ2-4; the table's D gene call, TRBD1, was not cross checked with the DNA. TRBV21-1 is a pseudogene segment. The CDR3 totals 15 residues.

The V gene is TRBV13, the J gene TRBJ1-2; 9 bases are a match to TRBD1. CDR3 length: 14 amino acids. The J segment lost 4 bases and the V segment lost 10 bases, leaving 10 bases of the junction unmatched. Germline V CDR1 and CDR2: PRHDT, FYEKMQ (reference sequence). The CDR3 sequence: CATLQGARSYGYTF. In DNA, the CDR3 is TGTGCCACCTTACAGGGGGCGCGAAGCTATGGCTACACCTTC.

This chain joins TRBV6-5 and TRBJ1-1, with no clear D. V was clipped by 4 bases and J by 4 bases, with 13 bases between them. The CDR3 length is 14 residues. Germline CDR1 and CDR2: MNHEY and SVGAGI. The CDR3 is CASSSRSRGTEAFF. The CDR3 nucleotides read TGTGCCAGCAGTTCCAGGAGCCGGGGCACTGAAGCTTTCTTT.

The V gene is TRBV9, the J gene TRBJ1-6; D perhaps matches TRBD1 (6 bases). The length of the CDR3 is 17 residues. The germline V gene encodes CDR1 SGDLS and CDR2 YYNGEE. Deletions cut 0 bases from V and 0 bases from J, with 10 bases between. The CDR3 DNA sequence: TGTGCCAGCAGCGTAGGCGGACAGAGCTCCTATAATTCACCCCTCCACTTT. Translation: CASSVGGQSSYNSPLHF.

The chain's CDR3 is CASSYPRGGAEAFF. For the CDR3, the DNA is TGTGCCAGCAGTTACCCCAGGGGAGGGGCTGAAGCTTTCTTT. V and J are TRBV6-6 and TRBJ1-1; TRBD1 is a possible D gene (6 bases). The V and J ends lost 2 bases and 6 bases respectively, with 13 bases between them. Germline V CDR1 and CDR2: MNHNY, SVGAGI (reference sequence). CDR3 length: 14 amino acids.

This clone occurred a few times. The rearrangement uses TRBV6-5 and TRBJ1-3; 7 nucleotides align to TRBD1. CDR1 and CDR2 from the germline V gene are MNHEY and SVGAGI. The J segment lost 3 bases and the V segment lost 4 bases, leaving 3 bases of the junction unmatched. The CDR3 has 14 residues. The CDR3: CASSSRTGGNTIYF. DNA of the CDR3: TGTGCCAGCAGTTCCCGGACAGGTGGAAACACCATATATTTT.

The gene calls are TRBV12-3 or TRBV12-4 and TRBJ1-5; D may be TRBD1 (5 bases). Between the trimmed V and J ends, which lost 2 bases and 7 bases, there was a span of 9 bases. This CDR3 has 13 residues. The CDR3 region has the DNA TGTGCCAGCAGTTTATGGGGGGAACAGCCCCAGCATTTT. Its protein is CASSLWGEQPQHF.

The V gene is TRBV5-1, the J gene TRBJ2-1; tentatively, D is TRBD1 (5 bases). CDR1 is SGHRS and CDR2 is YFSETQ in the germline V gene. There are 15 residues in the CDR3. Trimming took off 0 bases at V and 4 bases at J, with 11 bases between the two ends. The CDR3 bases are TGCGCCAGCAGCTTGGAGGGGAATACGTACAATGAGCAGTTCTTC. As protein: CASSLEGNTYNEQFF.

A remark on this clone: The sample carries other DNA sequences with the same CDR3. The V gene is TRBV5-1, the J gene TRBJ2-7; TRBD1 might be the D (5 bases). CDR3 length equals 14 residues. The V gene's germline CDR1 is SGHRS and CDR2 YFSETQ. Trimming took 0 bases from V and 2 from J, leaving 9 bases between them. The CDR3 DNA sequence: TGCGCCAGCAGCTTGGAGGGGCCCCCCTACGAGCAGTACTTC. Amino acid sequence: CASSLEGPPYEQYF.

V gene TRBV5-1 combines with J gene TRBJ1-2; D is ambiguous. The germline CDR1 and CDR2 sequences are SGHRS and YFSETQ. The CDR3 sequence is 15 residues long. The V end lost 1 base, the J end lost 0 bases, and 10 bases lay between the germline ends. The CDR3 nucleotides are TGCGCCAGCAGCTTGTCTGCCCCGGCTAACTATGGCTACACCTTC. It yields the protein CASSLSAPANYGYTF. The whole variable domain, filled in from reference TRBV5-1 and TRBJ1-2, reads KAGVTQTPRYLIKTRGQQVTLSCSPISGHRSVSWYQQTPGQGLQFLFEYFSETQRNKGNFPGRFSGRQFSNSRSEMNVSTLELGDSALYLCASSLSAPANYGYTFGSGTRLTVV.

The chain joins TRBV5-6 to TRBJ1-4, with 9 bases fitting TRBD1. CDR3 length: 18 residues. V shed 2 bases, J shed 0 bases, and the junction held 8 bases outside the gene matches. CDR1 and CDR2 from the germline V gene are SGHDT and YYEEEE. The CDR3 sequence is CASSLRRQGVATNEKLFF. DNA for the CDR3: TGTGCCAGCAGCTTACGTCGACAGGGGGTTGCAACTAATGAAAAACTGTTTTTT.

As concerns this clone: Relative to the germline gene, one junction end is altered; a read error may explain this. The chain links TRBV7-7 to TRBJ2-1, with unresolved D. The CDR3 has 14 residues. CDR1 SSHAT and CDR2 FNYEAQ come from the germline V gene (reference sequence). The CDR3 region has the DNA TGTGCTAGCAGCTTAATGCTAGGTTCCAATGAGCAGTTCTTC. Protein: CASSLMLGSNEQFF. Using reference TRBV7-7 and TRBJ2-1 for the parts outside the CDR3, the full variable domain is GAGVSQSPRYKVTKRGQDVTLRCDPISSHATLYWYQQALGQGPEFLTYFNYEAQPDKSGLPSDRFSAERPEGSISTLTIQRTEQRDSAMYRCASSLMLGSNEQFFGPGTRLTVL.

The chain has TRBV14 and TRBJ2-3, with D perhaps matching TRBD1 (6 bases). Germline loops: CDR1 SGHDN, CDR2 FVKESK. Between the trimmed V and J ends, which lost 1 base and 9 bases, there was a span of 11 bases. The CDR3 spans 13 residues. CDR3 protein: CASSQVVGATQYF. The CDR3 DNA sequence: TGTGCCAGCAGCCAAGTGGTGGGGGCCACGCAGTATTTT.

This chain connects TRBV2 to TRBJ1-1; no firm D call. The CDR3 has 11 residues. In germline, CDR1 is SNHLY, CDR2 FYNNEI. Trimming pared 7 bases from V and 1 base from J, leaving 4 bases between. This CDR3 is CASIGNTEAFF. In nucleotides, the CDR3 is TGTGCCAGCATCGGGAACACTGAAGCTTTCTTT.

The rearrangement links TRBV19 to TRBJ2-1; tentatively, D is TRBD1 (5 bases). The length of the CDR3 is 18 residues. V lost 1 base and J 7 bases, leaving 23 bases between the germline ends. Germline V gene sequence: CDR1 LNHDA, CDR2 SQIVND (reference sequence). This CDR3 is CASSIGLPGRRGFNEQFF. Here the CDR3 DNA reads TGTGCCAGTAGTATAGGACTGCCTGGCCGTAGGGGATTTAATGAGCAGTTCTTC.

This chain joins TRBV6-6 and TRBJ1-4; TRBD1 matches at 9 bases. This CDR3 is built from 14 residues. The junction had 7 bases not matched to a gene; V was cut back by 6 bases and J by 8 bases. Per the germline V gene, CDR1 is MNHNY and CDR2 is SVGAGI (reference sequence). The CDR3 region is CASRSRDREEKLFF. CDR3 coding DNA: TGTGCCAGCAGGTCCCGGGACAGGGAAGAAAAACTGTTTTTT.

The V call is TRBV14, the J call TRBJ1-2; D gene unclear. This CDR3 has 13 residues. Germline lookup yields CDR1 SGHDN and CDR2 FVKESK. V lost 0 bases, J lost 8 bases, and 10 bases lay in between. DNA for the CDR3: TGTGCCAGCAGCCAAGACCGGGTACGGGGCTACACCTTC. This codes for CASSQDRVRGYTF. Full variable domain (outside the CDR3, taken from reference TRBV14 and TRBJ1-2): EAGVTQFPSHSVIEKGQTVTLRCDPISGHDNLYWYRRVMGKEIKFLLHFVKESKQDESGMPNNRFLAERTGGTYSTLKVQPAELEDSGVYFCASSQDRVRGYTFGSGTRLTVV.

The gene calls are TRBV5-6 and TRBJ1-5, with D tentatively TRBD1 (6 bases). V was clipped by 4 bases and J by 0 bases, with 17 bases between them. This CDR3 spans 17 amino acids. Per the germline V gene, CDR1 is SGHDT and CDR2 is YYEEEE. CDR3 DNA sequence: TGTGCCAGCAGCACCCTCGGGGACACCTATAGCAATCAGCCCCAGCATTTT. It codes for CASSTLGDTYSNQPQHF.

V is TRBV7-9 and J is TRBJ2-1; TRBD2 agrees at 9 bases. CDR1 SEHNR and CDR2 FQNEAQ come from the germline V gene (reference sequence). CDR3 length: 18 residues. V shed 1 base and J 4 bases; nucleotides not matched to a gene: 11. CDR3 DNA: TGTGCCAGCAGCTTAGTGAACAGGATAGCGGGGGAATACAATGAGCAGTTCTTC. It yields the protein CASSLVNRIAGEYNEQFF.

The J gene is TRBJ1-1, the V gene TRBV19; 7 bases match TRBD1. The CDR3 is 13 residues long. The germline gives CDR1 LNHDA, CDR2 SQIVND (reference sequence). The J segment lost 4 bases and the V segment lost 5 bases, leaving 4 bases of the junction unmatched. The CDR3 nucleotides read TGTGCCAGTAGTTTTTACAGGGGCACTGAAGCTTTCTTT. Amino acid sequence: CASSFYRGTEAFF.

The rearrangement uses TRBV20-1 and TRBJ1-2; possible D gene TRBD1, 5 bases. The CDR3 contains 11 residues. Trimming removed 1 base at V and 6 bases at J, with 6 bases between. The germline V gene encodes CDR1 DFQATT and CDR2 SNEGSKA (reference sequence). The CDR3 sequence: CSARGGDGYTF. The CDR3, as DNA: TGCAGTGCTAGAGGGGGCGATGGCTACACCTTC.

The genes are TRBV3-1 (or the pseudogene TRBV3-2) and TRBJ2-5; 12 bases line up with TRBD2. In germline, CDR1 is LGHDT, CDR2 YNNKEL (reference sequence). The CDR3 consists of 15 residues. The junction had 4 bases not matched to a gene; V was cut back by 4 bases and J by 4 bases. CDR3 sequence (DNA): TGTGCCAGCAGCCCGACTAGCGGGAGTGGAGAGACCCAGTACTTC. Translated: CASSPTSGSGETQYF.

As DNA, the CDR3 is TGTGCCAGCAGGCCTTCCCTCACTAGGTACGAGCAGTACTTC. This gives the protein CASRPSLTRYEQYF. The V and J genes are TRBV6-5 and TRBJ2-7, with D possibly matching TRBD2 (5 bases). Germline CDR1 MNHEY, CDR2 SVGAGI. The CDR3 is made up of 14 amino acids. The V end lost 6 bases, the J end lost 4 bases, and 16 bases lay between the germline ends.

The rearrangement joins TRBV19 to TRBJ2-6, with D possibly TRBD1 on 5 matching bases. The ends were cut back, 6 bases at V and 4 bases at J, with 13 bases in the middle. The CDR3 runs 15 residues. Germline loops: CDR1 LNHDA, CDR2 SQIVND (reference sequence). The CDR3 DNA reads as TGTGCCAGTAGGCGACAGCCCTACGGGGCCAACGTCCTGACTTTC. Encoded protein: CASRRQPYGANVLTF. Drawing the rest from reference TRBV19 and TRBJ2-6, the complete variable domain is DGGITQSPKYLFRKEGQNVTLSCEQNLNHDAMYWYRQDPGQGLRLIYYSQIVNDFQKGDIAEGYSVSREKKESFPLTVTSAQKNPTAFYLCASRRQPYGANVLTFGAGSRLTVL.